This is a list of T cell receptor beta chains from one sample in a study of regulatory T cells in long-lasting Graves disease. TCRdb called the multiplex PCR reads again in MiXCR, with one record for every CDR3 protein. The top ten hold 20% to 25% of the sample, which has 350,000 to 400,000 distinct CDR3 sequences, 15% to 20% seen once. This sample was shared with a second study, whose subject was T cells in Graves' hyperthyroidism and ophthalmopathy.

Sequences were derived from peripheral blood mononuclear cells (PBMCs), sampled at new diagnosis, from a patient treated with antithyroid drugs. The source is a woman aged 18-29 years with Graves disease. The CDR3 runs from the conserved cysteine through the conserved F or W. D genes are given only for firm matches. Part of the rows lack a size; the others show once, few, many or a class for expanded clones.

-	-	TRBV5-4	TRBJ1-2	TGTGCCAGCAGCTATGACAGGATCTATGGCTACACCTTC	CASSYDRIYGYTF
few	-	TRBV29-1	TRBJ1-1	TGCAGCGTTGACTTACGAAGCATGAACACTGAAGCTTTCTTT	CSVDLRSMNTEAFF
many	-	TRBV20-1	TRBJ2-5	TGCAGCGCCGGGGTAACAGTTAACCAAGAGACCCAGTACTTC	CSAGVTVNQETQYF
many	-	TRBV30	TRBJ1-1	TGTGCCTGGATGCCCTGGGACACTGAAGCTTTCTTT	CAWMPWDTEAFF
few	TRBD1	TRBV6-1	TRBJ2-6	TGTGCCAGCAGCCCAGTCGGGACAGGGGAATTATTTGGGGCCAACGTCCTGACTTTC	CASSPVGTGELFGANVLTF
-	TRBD1	TRBV29-1	TRBJ2-7	TGCAGCGTGCGGACAGGGAAGTACAGCGAGCAGTACTTC	CSVRTGKYSEQYF
many	-	TRBV18	TRBJ2-2	TGTGCCAGCTCACCAGCCACCGGGGAGCTGTTTTTT	CASSPATGELFF
-	TRBD1	TRBV29-1	TRBJ2-1	TGCAGCGTTCTACAGGGGTTGGCTGAGCAGTTCTTC	CSVLQGLAEQFF
few	-	TRBV27	TRBJ1-2	TGTGCCAGCAGTTCGGGGCCGCTCCCATGGGATGGCTACACCTTC	CASSSGPLPWDGYTF
many	TRBD1	TRBV6-1	TRBJ2-7	TGTGCCAGCAGGCGGCCGGGACAGGCCTACGAGCAGTACTTC	CASRRPGQAYEQYF
-	TRBD1	TRBV6-2/TRBV6-3	TRBJ1-1	TGTGCCAGCAGCACCGGGACAGGGTCAGGTGAAGCTTTCTTT	CASSTGTGSGEAFF
-	-	TRBV10-1	TRBJ1-1	TGCGCCAGTTCTACAAGAATGAACACTGAAGCTTTCTTT	CASSTRMNTEAFF
few	-	TRBV19	TRBJ2-1	TGTGCCAGTAGTATAAACGGTGGGAATGAGCAGTTCTTC	CASSINGGNEQFF
many	-	TRBV3-1	TRBJ2-7	TGTGCCAGCAGCCAAGGCCAGAGGGACGAGCAGTACTTC	CASSQGQRDEQYF
-	TRBD2	TRBV14	TRBJ2-7	TGTGCCAGCAGCCACGCTAGCGGGTGGCTCTCTACCTACGAGCAGTACTTC	CASSHASGWLSTYEQYF
-	-	TRBV19	TRBJ2-5	TGTGCCAGTAATCAGGAGGTTGAACAGGTCGCCGAGACCCAGTACTTC	CASNQEVEQVAETQYF
many	-	TRBV11-2	TRBJ2-3	TGTGCCAGCAGCTTAGGTTCCAGCCCCACTGTCCGGGATACGCAGTATTTT	CASSLGSSPTVRDTQYF
few	-	TRBV12-3/TRBV12-4	TRBJ2-3	TGTGCCAGCGAAACAGGAGATACGCAGTATTTT	CASETGDTQYF
many	-	TRBV11-2	TRBJ2-5	TGTGCCAGCAGCACCCGAGCCCAGGGACAGACCCAGTACTTC	CASSTRAQGQTQYF
many	-	TRBV30	TRBJ2-5	TGTGCCTGGAGTGTACTAGGGGGGGTGTCGTCGGGAGAGACCCAGTACTTC	CAWSVLGGVSSGETQYF
few	TRBD1	TRBV20-1	TRBJ2-6	TGCAGTGCTAGAGCTACAAGTGAGGGGGCGGTCGGGGCCAACGTCCTGACTTTC	CSARATSEGAVGANVLTF
few	-	TRBV11-2	TRBJ1-1	TGTGCCAGCAGCTTAGATGTACGGGCTGAAGCTTTCTTT	CASSLDVRAEAFF
-	TRBD2	TRBV7-9	TRBJ2-1	TGTGCCAGCAGCTTTCAACTAGCGGGAGTTAATGAGCAGTCCTTC	CASSFQLAGVNEQSF
many	-	TRBV3-1	TRBJ2-5	TGTGCCAGCAGCCCCCCCCACTCGAGGGAGACCCAGTACTTC	CASSPPHSRETQYF
many	-	TRBV28	TRBJ2-7	TGTGCCAGCAGTCAGGAGTACGAGCAGTACTTC	CASSQEYEQYF
-	-	TRBV19	TRBJ2-7	TGTGCCAGTAGCTTGGGGTTAGGAGAAACCTACGAGCAGTACTTC	CASSLGLGETYEQYF
-	TRBD1	TRBV6-5	TRBJ2-3	TGTGCCAGCAGTTACCCTGGACAGGGGGCGCGTGTTACGCAGTATTTT	CASSYPGQGARVTQYF
many	TRBD1	TRBV18	TRBJ2-7	TGTGCCAGCTCACCGGCCGGGACAGGGGTCTACGAGCAGTACTTC	CASSPAGTGVYEQYF
many	-	TRBV6-5	TRBJ2-7	TGTGCCAGCAGTTACCTCGCCAGGGACTACGAGCAGTACTTC	CASSYLARDYEQYF
-	-	TRBV19	TRBJ2-5	TGTGCCAGTAGTACATCCGGACAAGCCCGATCTACCCAGTACTTC	CASSTSGQARSTQYF
-	TRBD1	TRBV7-9	TRBJ2-1	TGTGCCAGCAGCTTTCCGACAGGGGGCGCCTACAATGAGCAGTTCTTC	CASSFPTGGAYNEQFF
many	-	TRBV27	TRBJ2-7	TGTGCCAGCAGCTTGACAGTAAACTACGAGCAGTACTTC	CASSLTVNYEQYF
few	TRBD1	TRBV5-1	TRBJ1-5	TGCGCCAGCAGCACGGGACAGCGAGATCAGCCCCAGCATTTT	CASSTGQRDQPQHF